This passage covers 13 T cell receptor beta chains from one sample sequenced in a study of early T cells in non-severe SARS-CoV-2 infection. TCRdb recomputed calls from the 5' RACE reads with MiXCR, one row per CDR3 protein. The table has some 28,000 distinct CDR3 sequences, about 4.6% seen once. The sequenced sample consisted of whole blood. The receptors come from an adult who was a healthcare worker with PCR-confirmed SARS-CoV-2 infection or an uninfected control (not recorded which).

This clonotype has a count of ten or more. The V gene is TRBV5-1, the J gene TRBJ2-1; no clear D. The V end was cut by 1 base, the J end by 4 bases, with 9 bases between. CDR3 length equals 14 residues. CDR1 SGHRS and CDR2 YFSETQ come from the germline V gene. The CDR3 coding sequence is TGCGCCAGCAGCTTGTTCCAGCAATACAATGAGCAGTTCTTC. Translating gives CASSLFQQYNEQFF.

The sample holds many counts of this clonotype. This rearrangement joins TRBV3-1 to TRBJ1-1; D unclear. Trimming cost V 1 base and J 1 base, with 7 bases left between them. The CDR3 is 14 amino acids. CDR1 LGHDT and CDR2 YNNKEL come from the germline V gene (reference sequence). The CDR3 DNA reads as TGTGCCAGCAGCCAAGCCAGCCCGAACACTGAAGCTTTCTTT. The encoded protein is CASSQASPNTEAFF.

This clonotype has a handful of counts. The V call is TRBV28, the J call TRBJ2-5; perhaps TRBD2 as D (5 bases). The V gene's germline CDR1 is MDHEN and CDR2 SYDVKM. V was cut by 6 bases and J by 5 bases, with 19 bases left in between. The CDR3 contains 15 residues. CDR3 bases: TGTGCCAGCAGGGGGAGTGCTTCTCCGAGGGAGACCCAGTACTTC. Its translation: CASRGSASPRETQYF.

This clonotype appeared many times. The chain links TRBV6-1 to TRBJ2-7; D possibly matches TRBD1 or TRBD2 (5 bases each). In germline, CDR1 is MNHNS, CDR2 SASEGT. V dropped 4 bases and J dropped 4 bases, with 8 bases sitting between them. This CDR3 has 12 residues. The CDR3 is CASSVEGYEQYF. The CDR3 region has the DNA TGTGCCAGCAGTGTAGAGGGGTACGAGCAGTACTTC.

The sample holds many counts of this clonotype. CDR3 loop: CASSFDGYYTDTQYF. The CDR3 bases are TGCGCCAGCAGCTTTGATGGTTACTACACAGATACGCAGTATTTT. The V and J genes are TRBV5-1 and TRBJ2-3; no clear D. Germline loops: CDR1 SGHRS, CDR2 YFSETQ. The CDR3 consists of 15 residues. V shed 2 bases and J shed 2 bases, with 12 bases lying between them.

This clonotype was recorded at least ten times. The chain links TRBV19 to TRBJ2-4; 7 bases map to TRBD2. This CDR3 has 14 residues. Unmatched junction bases numbered 7, after V lost 10 bases and J lost 1 base. Per germline, CDR1 LNHDA and CDR2 SQIVND (reference sequence). The CDR3 DNA reads TGTGCCACTCGGGGGGAACTCGCCAAAAACATTCAGTACTTC. Its translation is CATRGELAKNIQYF.

This clonotype was picked up a small number of times. The V call is TRBV7-8, the J call TRBJ2-7, with TRBD2 identical over 11 bases. V was clipped by 4 bases and J by 6 bases; unmatched bases: 8. There are 15 residues in the CDR3. CDR1 is SGHVS, CDR2 FQNEAQ, per germline. This CDR3 is CASSSQLAGASEQYF. As DNA, the CDR3 is TGTGCCAGCAGCTCCCAACTAGCGGGAGCCTCCGAGCAGTACTTC.

In its sample, this clonotype was seen many times. V and J are TRBV28 and TRBJ1-4; D unresolved. Trimming took off 8 bases at V and 5 bases at J, with 12 bases between the two ends. The CDR3 is 13 amino acids. Per the germline V gene, CDR1 is MDHEN and CDR2 is SYDVKM. The CDR3: CASGQSINEKLFF. In nucleotides, the CDR3 is TGTGCCAGCGGCCAGTCTATCAATGAAAAACTGTTTTTT.

This clonotype came up many times. V and J are TRBV19 and TRBJ1-4; D may be TRBD1 (5 bases). Germline V CDR1 and CDR2: LNHDA, SQIVND (reference sequence). The CDR3 totals 14 residues. V dropped 3 bases and J dropped 3 bases, with 8 bases sitting between them. CDR3 DNA: TGTGCCAGTAGTATGGGGACGGCTAATGAAAAACTGTTTTTT. This gives the protein CASSMGTANEKLFF.

This clonotype was counted many times. CDR3 in DNA: TGTGCCAGCAGCCTAGGCTCCTTAGGGCAGCCCCAGCATTTT. Protein sequence: CASSLGSLGQPQHF. This rearrangement joins TRBV12-3 or TRBV12-4 to TRBJ1-5; D ambiguous. The ends were cut back, 6 bases at V and 7 bases at J, with 16 bases in the middle. This CDR3 is 14 amino acids long.

This clonotype has ten or more counts. The rearrangement joins TRBV18 to TRBJ2-1; 9 bases fit TRBD2. The germline gives CDR1 KGHSH, CDR2 LQKENI. This CDR3 has 16 amino acids. J was trimmed by 4 bases and V by 3 bases; bases with no gene match: 7. In DNA, the CDR3 is TGTGCCAGCTCACCCCTCTCTAGCGGGGTTTACAATGAGCAGTTCTTC. Translated: CASSPLSSGVYNEQFF.

In its sample, this clonotype was seen many times. The gene calls are TRBV4-1 and TRBJ2-2; D might be TRBD2 (5 bases). The V end was cut by 3 bases, the J end by 4 bases, with 21 bases between. Germline-derived CDR1 and CDR2 are MGHRA and YSYEKL. The CDR3 extends over 18 amino acids. The CDR3 DNA follows: TGCGCCAGCAGCCAGGGAGTTTGGCCTCGAAAGTCCACCGGGGAGCTGTTTTTT. Amino acids: CASSQGVWPRKSTGELFF.

The rearrangement links TRBV12-3 or TRBV12-4 to TRBJ1-2, with D maybe TRBD1 (6 bases). The CDR3 has 12 residues. Trimming left V 7 bases short and J 5 bases short, with 11 bases between. The CDR3 sequence: CASKSQGYGYTF. CDR3 sequence (DNA): TGTGCCAGCAAGTCACAGGGTTATGGCTACACCTTC.